This T cell receptor beta chain was captured by sequencing in a study of T-cell memory formation after mild COVID-19. Libraries for TCRalpha and TCRbeta carried sample barcodes and unique molecular identifiers via 5'RACE. TCRdb re-derived calls from the 5' RACE reads in MiXCR, one entry per CDR3 protein. Of under 300,000 distinct CDR3 sequences listed, 8% to 10% are singletons. Germline loops: CDR1 SSHAT, CDR2 FNYEAQ (reference sequence). The CDR3 sequence is 13 residues long. This clonotype was picked up many times. One end of the junction is discordant with germline, which a read error may explain. The rearrangement joins TRBV7-7 to TRBJ2-1; unclear D gene. The sequenced sample consisted of PBMCs or a T cell subset sorted from them (not recorded which). The sequence was collected from a man in his late teens or twenties who had mild COVID-19 (a few samples of this study predate the infection). Cell type and time point are not known. CDR3 residues: CASSFSVYNEQFF. The CDR3 region has the DNA TGTGCTAGCAGCTTTTCCGTCTACAATGAGCAGTTCTTC. The full variable domain, with the rest looked up from reference TRBV7-7 and TRBJ2-1, is GAGVSQSPRYKVTKRGQDVTLRCDPISSHATLYWYQQALGQGPEFLTYFNYEAQPDKSGLPSDRFSAERPEGSISTLTIQRTEQRDSAMYRCASSFSVYNEQFFGPGTRLTVL.